Each of the 26 T cell receptor beta chains below was sequenced from the same sample in a study of CDR3 diversity in severe acne (dated 2019 in TCRdb). The library was built by means of PCR. Instrument on record: Illumina HiSeq 2000. TCRdb cleaned the public reads at Q25 with fastp, built clones with MiXCR and kept in-frame beta chains. Each entry is one CDR3 protein sequence, shown with its most common DNA and genes. The sample yields some 90,000 distinct CDR3 sequences; 45% to 55% were counted once. Roughly 12% of the sample goes to the ten largest clones. The sample was blood. The receptors shown here come from a male donor with severe acne vulgaris.

This clonotype was observed many times. The gene calls are TRBV29-1 and TRBJ2-1; 11 nucleotides align to TRBD2. J lost 7 bases, V lost 5 bases, and 16 bases had no gene match. There are 17 residues in the CDR3. Germline V gives CDR1 SQVTM, CDR2 ANQGSEA. The CDR3 nucleotides read TGCAGCGTTATCCAATCGAGTTTAGCGGGAGGGGGTAATGAGCAGTTCTTC. Translating gives CSVIQSSLAGGGNEQFF.

The chain has TRBV6-5 and TRBJ1-5; tentatively, D is TRBD1 (5 bases). CDR1 and CDR2 from the germline V gene are MNHEY and SVGAGI. This CDR3 is 13 amino acids long. Trimming cost V 8 bases and J 4 bases, with 12 bases left between them. CDR3 sequence: CASAGSQNQPQHF. CDR3 bases: TGTGCCAGCGCAGGGAGTCAAAATCAGCCCCAGCATTTT.

The genes are TRBV10-1 and TRBJ2-5; 7 positions agree with TRBD2. The V segment lost 3 bases and the J segment 5 bases; nucleotides outside the gene matches: 9. Germline assignment: CDR1 WNHNN and CDR2 SYGVQD (reference sequence). This CDR3 spans 15 amino acids. The CDR3 here is CASSELASSRETQYF. Here the CDR3 DNA reads TGCGCCAGCAGTGAACTAGCGTCCTCACGGGAGACCCAGTACTTC.

The rearrangement uses TRBV9 and TRBJ1-6; 7 bases fit TRBD1. The germline CDR1 and CDR2 sequences are SGDLS and YYNGEE. V lost 0 bases, J lost 16 bases, and 1 base stayed unmatched. The CDR3 spans 11 residues. The CDR3 sequence is CASSVGGQLHF. CDR3 bases: TGTGCCAGCAGCGTAGGGGGACAGCTCCACTTT.

This clonotype was observed many times. The chain's CDR3 is CAISEGGPGNYGYTF. For the CDR3, the DNA is TGTGCCATCAGTGAGGGGGGCCCAGGGAACTATGGCTACACCTTC. The chain is built from TRBV10-3 and TRBJ1-2, with D tentatively TRBD1 (6 bases). CDR1 and CDR2 from the germline V gene are ENHRY and SYGVKD. The germline V and J ends were trimmed by 2 bases and 2 bases, with 12 bases remaining between them. The CDR3 length is 15 residues.

As concerns this clonotype: One end of the junction varies from germline; a read error may be responsible. V is TRBV15 and J is TRBJ1-5; tentatively, D is TRBD1 (5 bases). The germline CDR1 and CDR2 sequences are LNHNV and YYDKDF (reference sequence). The CDR3 consists of 14 residues. The CDR3: CATSRETVNQHQHF. CDR3 DNA: TGTGCCACCAGCAGAGAGACAGTCAATCAGCACCAGCATTTT.

This chain connects TRBV10-1 to TRBJ1-1; D call uncertain. The length of the CDR3 is 17 residues. In germline, CDR1 is WNHNN, CDR2 SYGVQD (reference sequence). Trimming left V 1 base short and J 1 base short, with 16 bases between. The CDR3 loop is CASSELARDQGNTEAFF. CDR3 in DNA: TGCGCCAGCAGTGAGTTAGCCCGGGATCAAGGGAACACTGAAGCTTTCTTT.

Comment on this clonotype: At one end, the junction sequence differs from germline, possibly due to a read error. The chain is built from TRBV25-1 and TRBJ2-7, with 7 bases matching TRBD1. The germline V gene has CDR1 MGHDK and CDR2 SYGVNS. The CDR3 is made up of 15 amino acids. The DNA of the CDR3 is TGCGCCAGCAGCCAAGACCCAGGGGGCTCCTACGAGCAGTACTTC. Protein sequence: CASSQDPGGSYEQYF.

This clonotype was recorded many times. The V gene is TRBV6-4, the J gene TRBJ2-2; TRBD2 aligns across 14 bases. The CDR3 sequence is 17 residues long. Per germline, CDR1 MRHNA and CDR2 SNTAGT. V lost 8 bases, J lost 3 bases, and 8 bases stayed unmatched. The CDR3 region is CASSGTSGSPHTGELFF. CDR3 DNA: TGTGCCAGCTCCGGGACTAGCGGGAGTCCCCACACCGGGGAGCTGTTTTTT.

The chain combines TRBV6-6 with TRBJ1-2; D is ambiguous. This CDR3 has 15 amino acids. Germline V gives CDR1 MNHNY, CDR2 SVGAGI (reference sequence). V lost 2 bases and J 0 bases, leaving 10 bases between the germline ends. CDR3 DNA: TGTGCCAGCAGTTACGCGCTCGGTGCTAACTATGGCTACACCTTC. Encoded protein: CASSYALGANYGYTF.

This clonotype was detected only a few times. J is TRBJ1-2 and V is TRBV6-2 or TRBV6-3, with D hard to call. Trimming removed 0 bases from V and 6 bases from J, with 8 bases in between. CDR3 length equals 13 residues. The germline gives CDR1 MNHEY, CDR2 SVGEGT. CDR3 protein: CASSYSQGHGYTF. The CDR3 DNA reads as TGTGCCAGCAGTTACTCCCAAGGACATGGCTACACCTTC.

Ten or more counts support this clonotype. The rearrangement links TRBV2 to TRBJ1-4, with TRBD1 matching 8 bases. The CDR3 has 14 amino acids. Trimming took 6 bases from V and 3 from J; bases not matched to a gene: 3. Germline V gene data show CDR1 as SNHLY and CDR2 as FYNNEI. The CDR3 DNA follows: TGTGCCAGCAGGATGACAGGGGCTAATGAAAAACTGTTTTTT. Encoded protein: CASRMTGANEKLFF.

This rearrangement joins TRBV7-9 to TRBJ1-2, with unresolved D. V gave up 9 bases and J gave up 0 bases, with 8 bases separating them. Germline V gene sequence: CDR1 SEHNR, CDR2 FQNEAQ (reference sequence). The CDR3 totals 12 residues. The CDR3 here is CARQAANYGYTF. CDR3 DNA: TGTGCCAGGCAGGCCGCTAACTATGGCTACACCTTC.

This clonotype was counted many times. This chain uses TRBV5-8 with TRBJ1-5, with 7 bases lining up with TRBD1. Germline trimming cut 4 bases from V and 4 bases from J; bases unmatched to any gene: 5. This CDR3 is built from 14 residues. Per the germline V gene, CDR1 is SGHTS and CDR2 is YDEGEE. Here the CDR3 reads CASSAGTENQPQHF. The DNA of the CDR3 is TGTGCCAGCAGCGCCGGGACAGAAAATCAGCCCCAGCATTTT.

This clonotype was observed many times. This CDR3 reads CASSRDGSRYEQYV. In nucleotides, the CDR3 is TGTGCCAGCAGCCGCGACGGCTCGAGATACGAGCAGTACGTC. The rearrangement links TRBV6-5 to TRBJ2-7; D is undetermined. The ends were cut back, 6 bases at V and 4 bases at J, with 16 bases in the middle. This CDR3 is built from 14 residues. Per the germline V gene, CDR1 is MNHEY and CDR2 is SVGAGI.

The J gene is TRBJ1-1, the V gene TRBV7-9, with D tentatively TRBD1 (5 bases). The CDR3 is made up of 15 amino acids. CDR1 SEHNR and CDR2 FQNEAQ come from the germline V gene (reference sequence). Trimming stripped 3 bases from V and 5 bases from J, with 16 bases between. CDR3 sequence: CASSFREGRRTEAFF. CDR3 in DNA: TGTGCCAGCAGCTTCAGGGAGGGAAGGCGAACTGAAGCTTTCTTT.

This rearrangement joins TRBV10-2 to TRBJ1-5, with TRBD1 identical over 9 bases. Unmatched junction bases numbered 6, after V lost 8 bases and J lost 7 bases. The CDR3 contains 13 residues. Looked up from germline, CDR1 is WSHSY and CDR2 is SAAADI. CDR3 amino acids: CASGGQGKQPQHF. The CDR3 region has the DNA TGCGCCAGCGGGGGACAGGGAAAACAGCCCCAGCATTTT.

This clonotype was picked up a small number of times. The CDR3 reads CASSLAGGVETQYF. The CDR3 coding sequence is TGTGCCAGCAGCTTAGCGGGAGGGGTAGAGACCCAGTACTTC. V gene TRBV7-9 combines with J gene TRBJ2-5, with TRBD2 identical over 7 bases. Trimming removed 0 bases from V and 4 bases from J; junction bases left unmatched: 2. The germline V gene has CDR1 SEHNR and CDR2 FQNEAQ (reference sequence). The CDR3 consists of 14 residues.

The sample holds a few counts of this clonotype. The V gene is TRBV27, the J gene TRBJ2-5; a weak D match, TRBD1 (5 bases). V shed 5 bases and J shed 5 bases, with 12 bases lying between them. The CDR3 is made up of 13 amino acids. The germline V gene has CDR1 MNHEY and CDR2 SMNVEV (reference sequence). CDR3 residues: CASSQGRRETQYF. DNA for the CDR3: TGTGCCAGCAGTCAGGGCCGACGGGAGACCCAGTACTTC.

This clonotype was counted ten times or more. This chain uses TRBV10-2 with TRBJ1-3; no clear D. Germline values: CDR1 WSHSY, CDR2 SAAADI. Trimming stripped 2 bases from V and 9 bases from J, with 11 bases between. The CDR3 consists of 13 residues. The CDR3 nucleotides read TGCGCCAGCAGTGAGCCTCCCGGCGGCACCATATATTTT. Translated, it gives CASSEPPGGTIYF.

The chain couples TRBV7-3 to TRBJ1-6, with a weak D call TRBD1 (6 bases). Germline CDR1 SGHTA, CDR2 FQGTGA. V gave up 2 bases and J gave up 10 bases, with 15 bases separating them. The CDR3 totals 15 residues. CDR3 in DNA: TGTGCCAGCAGCTTACTTACAGGGCCGGGGTCACCCCTCCACTTT. This translates into CASSLLTGPGSPLHF.

About this clonotype itself: A much larger clone differs from this one at a single base, so this may be a read error. The J gene is TRBJ1-6, the V gene TRBV3-1; D gene ambiguous. The CDR3 contains 12 residues. CDR1 is LGHDT, CDR2 YNNKEL, per germline (reference sequence). CDR3 DNA: TGTGCCAGCAGCCAAGCTAATTCACCCCTCTACTTT. Protein product: CASSQANSPLYF.

This clonotype was seen only a few times. The chain combines TRBV7-9 with TRBJ2-6, with 7 bases that match TRBD1. The germline V gene has CDR1 SEHNR and CDR2 FQNEAQ (reference sequence). V lost 7 bases, J lost 0 bases, and 12 bases stayed unmatched. The CDR3 totals 18 residues. CDR3 residues: CASNRGGRGSSGANVLTF. The CDR3 coding sequence is TGTGCCAGCAACCGAGGGGGCAGGGGCTCCTCTGGGGCCAACGTCCTGACTTTC.

This clonotype showed up many times. The V and J genes are TRBV2 and TRBJ2-4, with unresolved D. Trimming shortened V by 5 bases and J by 0 bases, and 5 bases separated the two germline ends. The CDR3 consists of 13 residues. In germline, CDR1 is SNHLY, CDR2 FYNNEI. The CDR3 region is CASSYIAKNIQYF. The CDR3 region has the DNA TGTGCCAGCAGTTATATAGCCAAAAACATTCAGTACTTC.

The chain has TRBV12-3 or TRBV12-4 and TRBJ1-2; 7 nucleotides line up with TRBD1. V dropped 6 bases and J dropped 4; count of bases not matched to a gene: 8. The CDR3 runs 14 residues. CDR3 region: CASSLGTEVYGYTF. The DNA of the CDR3 is TGTGCCAGCAGCCTCGGGACAGAGGTCTATGGCTACACCTTC.

This clonotype was picked up many times. V gene TRBV6-6 combines with J gene TRBJ1-6, with D perhaps matching TRBD1 (5 bases). Trimming took off 0 bases at V and 10 bases at J, with 16 bases between the two ends. Germline assignment: CDR1 MNHNY and CDR2 SVGAGI (reference sequence). This CDR3 region has 16 residues. Here the CDR3 DNA reads TGTGCCAGCAGTTACTCGAGGCCAGGGAGGGAATCACCCCTCCACTTT. Protein product: CASSYSRPGRESPLHF.